This T cell receptor (beta chain) was sequenced in a study of blood T cell repertoires in COVID-19. The recovered donors of Cohort 3 showed two negative PCRs, clearance, or symptom resolution. With 5 bases removed from V and 6 bases from J, the gap between germline ends came to 8 bases. This CDR3 comprises 12 residues. Measured with immunoSEQ multiplex PCR; TCRdb has only the in-frame clones, and not every one. This sample has 350,000 to 550,000 clones, with around 89% found just once. The clonotype originates from a young man who had recovered from COVID-19. Input material: PBMCs or T cells enriched from blood (not recorded which). The chain has TRBV12-3 or TRBV12-4 and TRBJ1-5; no clear D gene. CDR3 residues: CASSLTSQPQHF. In nucleotides, the CDR3 is TGTGCCAGCAGTCTCACGAGTCAGCCCCAGCATTTT.